This is a list of T cell receptor beta chains from one sample in a study of blood T cell repertoires in COVID-19. Clones were sequenced by immunoSEQ multiplex PCR, and TCRdb holds only the in-frame ones, with some missing. The sample lists around 79,000 clones; roughly 89% were seen once. Sequences were obtained from peripheral blood. Every receptor here comes from a man in his 70s with active or convalescent COVID-19. Each CDR3 is given with its conserved first and last residue. A D gene is named only where the DNA matches it firmly. Expanded clones are given a class, and other clones once, few, many or no size at all.

len	v_gene	d_gene	j_gene	abundance	CDR3nt	CDR3aa
16	TRBV19	TRBD2	TRBJ2-1	NA	TGTGCCAGTAGTATGGGACTAGCGTTAATAAATACCGAGCAGTTCTTC	CASSMGLALINTEQFF
14	TRBV6-5	TRBD2	TRBJ2-5	NA	TGTGCCAGCAGTTGGACTAGCGGGCAAGAGACCCAGTACTTC	CASSWTSGQETQYF
17	TRBV6-2/TRBV6-3	NA	TRBJ2-7	NA	TGTGCCAGCAGTTACACGCCTGGGACACGGTATACCTACGAGCAGTACTTC	CASSYTPGTRYTYEQYF
16	TRBV24-1	TRBD2	TRBJ2-7	NA	TGTGCCACCGCGACTAGCGGAGGGCCTAACCCCTACGAGCAGTACTTC	CATATSGGPNPYEQYF
13	TRBV27	NA	TRBJ1-2	NA	TGTGCCAGCAGACCTACCCCTGTATATGGCTACACCTTC	CASRPTPVYGYTF
14	TRBV3-1/TRBV3-2	TRBD2	TRBJ2-1	NA	TGTGCCAGCAGCCAGCGGGAGGCGGGGAATGAGCAGTTCTTC	CASSQREAGNEQFF
12	TRBV28	NA	TRBJ2-7	NA	TGTGCCAGCACCTCGTCGGTCTACGAGCAGTACTTC	CASTSSVYEQYF
11	TRBV2	NA	TRBJ1-1	NA	TGTGCCAGCACACAGCGGGGGGGGGCTTTCTTT	CASTQRGGAFF
13	TRBV6-6	NA	TRBJ1-5	NA	TGTGCCAGCTTCGGAGGGGGCAATCAGCCCCAGCATTTT	CASFGGGNQPQHF
12	TRBV12-3/TRBV12-4	TRBD1	TRBJ1-2	NA	TGTGCCAGCAGTCCGGGACAGTATGGCTACACCTTC	CASSPGQYGYTF
15	TRBV27	TRBD2	TRBJ2-1	once	TGTGCCAGCAATCCTACTAGCGGGAGAGGGTATGAGCAGTTCTTC	CASNPTSGRGYEQFF
13	TRBV7-3	NA	TRBJ2-3	NA	TGTGCCAGCCGTGAGAGTAGCACAGATACGCAGTATTTT	CASRESSTDTQYF
14	TRBV2	NA	TRBJ2-7	NA	TGTGCCAGCAAACCACAGGGATCCCCTGGCGAGCAGTACTTC	CASKPQGSPGEQYF
17	TRBV4-1	TRBD2	TRBJ2-2	few	TGCGCCAGCAGCCAAGAGAGCCTAGCGGGAGGTGTTGGGGAGCTGTTTTTT	CASSQESLAGGVGELFF
14	TRBV24-1	NA	TRBJ1-2	NA	TGTGCCACCAGCGATTACAGGGCCGCTATTGGCTACACCTTC	CATSDYRAAIGYTF
16	TRBV3-1/TRBV3-2	TRBD1	TRBJ2-5	NA	TGTGCCAGCAGCCAAGCGCCGGGACAGGGTGGAGAGACCCAGTACTTC	CASSQAPGQGGETQYF
16	TRBV18	NA	TRBJ1-2	NA	TGTGCCAGCCTACGGTTTACCAAGGTTGCATCGGGAGGCTACACCTTC	CASLRFTKVASGGYTF
14	TRBV27	TRBD1	TRBJ1-2	NA	TGTGCCAGCAGTCCTACAGGGGGATCTTATGGCTACACCTTC	CASSPTGGSYGYTF
14	TRBV6-5	NA	TRBJ2-1	once	TGTGCCAGCGCCAGAAGGTTAGCGGACAATGAGCAGTTCTTC	CASARRLADNEQFF
11	TRBV28	NA	TRBJ2-3	NA	TGTGCCAGCAGTCCCAGGGTGACGCAGTATTTT	CASSPRVTQYF